The text below deals with one TCR beta chain. The antigen is unknown. The entry originates in a study of response to subunit inactivated influenza vaccine. Notes on the study in general: The authors suggested that every seasonal influenza vaccination recruits few new T cells.

TCRdb ran MiXCR on the RT-PCR reads and lists one entry per CDR3 protein. This sample has 630,000 or so distinct CDR3 sequences, with about 15% found just once. The CDR3 has 17 residues. V lost 5 bases and J lost 3; bases outside the gene matches: 11. Per germline, CDR1 SNHLY and CDR2 FYNNEI. The genes are TRBV2 and TRBJ1-5, with 9 bases matching TRBD1. The TCR sequence derives from a man aged 50-60 years who received an inactivated influenza vaccine. This specimen was PBMCs from blood, taken 12 days after vaccination. CDR3 amino acids: CASSHPPDRGLNQPQHF. CDR3 bases: TGTGCCAGCAGTCACCCTCCGGACAGGGGCCTCAATCAGCCCCAGCATTTT. Full variable domain (outside the CDR3, taken from reference TRBV2 and TRBJ1-5): EPEVTQTPSHQVTQMGQEVILRCVPISNHLYFYWYRQILGQKVEFLVSFYNNEISEKSEIFDDQFSVERPDGSNFTLKIRSTKLEDSAMYFCASSHPPDRGLNQPQHFGDGTRLSIL.